A selection of T cell receptor beta chains follows, all from one sample in a study of OX40 agonist ivuxolimab in advanced cancers. Clones were sequenced by immunoSEQ multiplex PCR, and TCRdb holds only the in-frame ones, with some missing. Of tens of thousands of clones listed, 88% are singletons. The sequencing used CD4+ or CD8+ T cells sorted from blood, collected in a trial of the OX40 agonist ivuxolimab. All receptors come from an adult with an advanced solid tumor such as melanoma, head and neck, liver or kidney cancer. CDR3s include the opening cysteine and the closing phenylalanine or tryptophan. A D gene is named only where the DNA matches it firmly. Rows may omit the clone size; those that give it use once, few, many or a size class.

clone_size,d_call,j_call,v_call,cdr3_length,cdr3_aa,cdr3_nt
NA,NA,TRBJ1-1,TRBV4-1,15,CASSQEQSAGTLAFF,TGCGCCAGCAGCCAAGAACAATCGGCTGGGACGCTAGCTTTCTTT
NA,NA,TRBJ2-3,TRBV7-3,14,CASSLDPAGGTQYF,TGTGCCAGCAGCTTAGACCCCGCTGGGGGTACGCAGTATTTT
few,NA,TRBJ2-5,TRBV10-1,13,CASSMQGGETQYF,TGCGCCAGCTCGATGCAGGGAGGAGAGACCCAGTACTTC
once,TRBD2,TRBJ2-4,TRBV7-2,17,CASRGTSGALAKNIQYF,TGTGCCAGCAGGGGGACTAGCGGGGCCTTAGCCAAAAACATTCAGTACTTC
NA,NA,TRBJ2-5,TRBV9,15,CASSVDGLPTKTQYF,TGTGCCAGCAGCGTAGACGGACTACCTACGAAGACCCAGTACTTC
NA,NA,TRBJ1-5,TRBV18,15,CASSPPATAGQPQHF,TGTGCCAGCTCACCACCCGCGACCGCCGGTCAGCCCCAGCATTTT
NA,TRBD1,TRBJ1-1,TRBV6-6,13,CASRQGDNTEAFF,TGTGCCAGCAGACAGGGGGACAACACTGAAGCTTTCTTT
NA,NA,TRBJ2-5,TRBV2,16,CASTIMGGGGEETQYF,TGTGCCAGCACTATCATGGGAGGGGGGGGAGAAGAGACCCAGTACTTC
NA,NA,TRBJ2-1,TRBV29-1,15,CSVGSGTTSFNEQFF,TGCAGCGTTGGATCGGGTACTACCTCCTTCAATGAGCAGTTCTTC
NA,TRBD2,TRBJ2-7,TRBV30,15,CAWREPGLATYEQYF,TGTGCCTGGAGAGAACCGGGACTAGCGACCTACGAGCAGTACTTC
NA,TRBD2,TRBJ2-3,TRBV9,18,CASSLGLAGGRGTDTQYF,TGTGCCAGCAGCCTGGGACTAGCGGGAGGGAGGGGCACAGATACGCAGTATTTT
NA,NA,TRBJ2-3,TRBV7-8,13,CASSYSGVDTQYF,TGTGCCAGCAGCTACAGCGGAGTGGATACGCAGTATTTT
NA,NA,TRBJ1-1,TRBV7-2,12,CASRRGSTEAFF,TGTGCCAGCAGAAGAGGGAGCACTGAAGCTTTCTTT
NA,NA,TRBJ1-2,TRBV30,12,CAWSVYRQGYTF,TGTGCCTGGAGTGTGTACCGGCAGGGCTACACCTTC
once,TRBD1,TRBJ1-1,TRBV2,13,CASSTDRGTEAFF,TGTGCCAGCAGTACTGACAGGGGAACTGAAGCTTTCTTT
NA,NA,TRBJ2-3,TRBV6-6,15,CASSSLGSPTDTQYF,TGTGCCAGCAGTTCCCTAGGGAGCCCCACAGATACGCAGTATTTT
NA,TRBD2,TRBJ2-7,TRBV9,16,CASSPRLTSGHYEQYF,TGTGCCAGCAGCCCTCGATTGACTAGCGGGCACTACGAGCAGTACTTC
NA,TRBD2,TRBJ2-1,TRBV9,15,CASSVGASGHNEQFF,TGTGCCAGCAGCGTAGGGGCTAGCGGGCACAATGAGCAGTTCTTC
NA,NA,TRBJ1-3,TRBV5-5,12,CASSLGGNTIYF,TGTGCCAGCAGCTTGGGTGGAAACACCATATATTTT
NA,NA,TRBJ1-2,TRBV7-8,14,CASSQDGQRYGYTF,TGTGCCAGCAGCCAGGACGGACAGCGCTATGGCTACACCTTC
NA,TRBD1,TRBJ2-1,TRBV5-1,15,CASRPGTATYNEQFF,TGCGCCAGCAGACCCGGGACAGCCACCTACAATGAGCAGTTCTTC
NA,NA,TRBJ1-1,TRBV9,15,CASSPRMAGNTEAFF,TGTGCCAGCAGCCCCAGGATGGCGGGTAACACTGAAGCTTTCTTT
NA,NA,TRBJ2-1,TRBV6-5,13,CASRRQGVNEQFF,TGTGCCAGCAGGCGGCAGGGAGTGAATGAGCAGTTCTTC
once,TRBD2,TRBJ2-1,TRBV7-3,17,CASSSLGSGRVYNEQFF,TGTGCCAGCAGCTCCCTGGGTAGCGGGAGGGTTTACAATGAGCAGTTCTTC
NA,NA,TRBJ2-5,TRBV11-2,13,CASSSSGGETQYF,TGTGCCAGCAGCTCTTCTGGGGGGGAGACCCAGTACTTC
NA,TRBD1,TRBJ1-2,TRBV29-1,12,CSVERTGYGYTF,TGCAGCGTTGAAAGGACAGGCTATGGCTACACCTTC
NA,NA,TRBJ1-2,TRBV6-6,15,CASRAPLGQGYGYTF,TGTGCCAGCAGAGCACCCCTCGGGCAGGGGTATGGCTACACCTTC
NA,NA,TRBJ2-1,TRBV7-2,15,CASSLGRTQRNEQFF,TGTGCCAGCAGCTTAGGTAGGACCCAACGGAATGAGCAGTTCTTC
NA,NA,TRBJ1-4,TRBV5-1,13,CASRFVTEEKLFF,TGCGCCAGCAGGTTTGTGACCGAGGAAAAACTGTTTTTT
NA,NA,TRBJ1-5,TRBV30,17,CAWSVHSLRGSNQPQHF,TGTGCCTGGAGTGTACACTCCCTACGGGGGAGCAATCAGCCCCAGCATTTT
NA,TRBD2,TRBJ2-1,TRBV5-1,16,CASSSGTSDGANEQFF,TGCGCCAGCAGCTCCGGGACTAGCGATGGTGCCAATGAGCAGTTCTTC
NA,TRBD1,TRBJ2-7,TRBV7-2,15,CASSLGGTGAREQYF,TGTGCCAGCAGCTTAGGGGGGACAGGGGCTCGCGAGCAGTACTTC
NA,TRBD1,TRBJ1-4,TRBV28,12,CATTGTVEKLFF,TGTGCCACCACCGGGACAGTCGAAAAACTGTTTTTT
NA,NA,TRBJ2-1,TRBV11-3,15,CASSSSESPYNEQFF,TGTGCCAGCAGCTCATCGGAGTCCCCCTACAATGAGCAGTTCTTC
NA,NA,TRBJ2-2,TRBV18,14,CASSPPPGTGELFF,TGTGCCAGCTCACCTCCCCCCGGCACCGGGGAGCTGTTTTTT
NA,NA,TRBJ2-7,TRBV11-2,13,CASSPRTSYEQYF,TGTGCCAGCAGCCCCCGAACCTCCTACGAGCAGTACTTC
NA,NA,TRBJ2-7,TRBV14,12,CASSHNSLEQYF,TGTGCCAGCAGCCATAACAGCCTCGAGCAGTACTTC
NA,NA,TRBJ1-2,TRBV5-4,18,CASIPGYGDPKRNYGYTF,TGTGCCAGCATCCCTGGGTATGGGGACCCTAAGAGGAACTATGGCTACACCTTC
NA,NA,TRBJ2-3,TRBV10-1,15,CASSESKDRTDTQYF,TGCGCCAGCAGTGAGTCGAAGGACAGAACAGATACGCAGTATTTT
NA,NA,TRBJ2-1,TRBV6-5,13,CASSYSTRAQQFF,TGTGCCAGCAGTTACTCGACGCGGGCCCAGCAGTTCTTC
NA,TRBD2,TRBJ2-7,TRBV7-8,15,CASSSLAGGGNEQYF,TGTGCCAGCAGCTCACTAGCGGGAGGCGGGAACGAGCAGTACTTC
NA,TRBD1,TRBJ1-1,TRBV9,14,CASSQQGIGTEAFF,TGTGCCAGCAGCCAACAGGGGATAGGCACTGAAGCTTTCTTT
NA,NA,TRBJ2-7,TRBV11-2,13,CASSSPRLHEQYF,TGTGCCAGCAGCTCACCACGGCTCCACGAGCAGTACTTC
NA,NA,TRBJ2-3,TRBV5-4,14,CASSVGRSTDTQYF,TGTGCCAGCAGCGTTGGACGGAGCACAGATACGCAGTATTTT
NA,NA,TRBJ1-4,TRBV5-7,15,CASSLRYRVDEKLFF,TGTGCCAGCAGCTTGCGTTACAGGGTAGATGAAAAACTGTTTTTT
NA,NA,TRBJ2-7,TRBV5-1,16,CASSRSWGESSYEQYF,TGCGCCAGCAGCCGTTCTTGGGGGGAAAGCTCCTACGAGCAGTACTTC
NA,NA,TRBJ1-4,TRBV5-1,14,CASSSDSTNEKLFF,TGCGCCAGCAGCTCCGACAGCACTAATGAAAAACTGTTTTTT
NA,NA,TRBJ2-5,TRBV7-2,13,CASSLGLGETQYF,TGTGCCAGCAGCTTGGGATTGGGAGAGACCCAGTACTTC
NA,TRBD2,TRBJ2-5,TRBV30,13,CAWTYVGGETQYF,TGTGCCTGGACGTATGTGGGAGGGGAGACCCAGTACTTC
NA,TRBD1,TRBJ2-7,TRBV6-6,15,CASSTGQGLLMAQYF,TGTGCCAGCAGCACTGGACAGGGTTTGTTGATGGCGCAGTACTTC
once,NA,TRBJ1-6,TRBV27,14,CASSSGLYNSPLHF,TGTGCCAGCTCCTCGGGGCTGTATAATTCACCCCTCCACTTT
NA,NA,TRBJ1-2,TRBV6-6,15,CASSYSRDSSYGYTF,TGTGCCAGCAGTTACTCCAGGGATAGTAGCTATGGCTACACCTTC
NA,NA,TRBJ1-6,TRBV7-8,15,CASRKQGGGDSPLHF,TGTGCCAGCAGGAAACAGGGTGGTGGTGATTCACCCCTCCACTTT